The rows below give T cell receptor beta chains drawn from one sample of a study of blood T cells in healthy people across ages. TCRdb ran MiXCR on the 5' RACE reads and lists one entry per CDR3 protein. The data contain fewer than 750,000 distinct CDR3 sequences, roughly half of them singletons. Input material: blood. The origin of the receptors is a woman of 80 years or more in good health. CDR3s include the opening cysteine and the closing phenylalanine or tryptophan. Each record gives: clone size, V gene, D gene, J gene, CDR3 protein, CDR3 DNA. A D gene is named only where the DNA matches it firmly. A clone size is listed for some rows: how often the clone was seen (once, few, many), or a class if it is expanded.

clone_size: NA; v_call: TRBV19; d_call: TRBD1; j_call: TRBJ1-2; cdr3_aa: CACVDLFTGAGNGYTF; cdr3_nt: TGTGCCTGTGTTGACCTATTCACAGGGGCCGGCAATGGCTACACCTTC
clone_size: NA; v_call: TRBV5-1; d_call: TRBD2; j_call: TRBJ2-3; cdr3_aa: CASSWPSGEADTQYF; cdr3_nt: TGCGCCAGCAGCTGGCCTAGCGGGGAGGCGGATACGCAGTATTTT
clone_size: many; v_call: TRBV29-1; d_call: NA; j_call: TRBJ1-1; cdr3_aa: CSSQGGTEAFF; cdr3_nt: TGCAGCTCTCAGGGTGGTACTGAAGCTTTCTTT
clone_size: NA; v_call: TRBV5-1; d_call: NA; j_call: TRBJ2-3; cdr3_aa: CASSLPKDTQYF; cdr3_nt: TGCGCCAGCAGCTTGCCGAAGGATACGCAGTATTTT
clone_size: few; v_call: TRBV7-2; d_call: TRBD2; j_call: TRBJ2-3; cdr3_aa: CASSPGLAGITDTQYF; cdr3_nt: TGTGCCAGCAGCCCAGGACTAGCGGGGATCACAGATACGCAGTATTTT
clone_size: few; v_call: TRBV28; d_call: NA; j_call: TRBJ2-1; cdr3_aa: CASSSPQPAEQFF; cdr3_nt: TGTGCCAGCAGTTCTCCCCAACCAGCTGAGCAGTTCTTC
clone_size: NA; v_call: TRBV7-2; d_call: NA; j_call: TRBJ2-2; cdr3_aa: CASSSLRALELFF; cdr3_nt: TGTGCCAGCAGCTCGTTGCGGGCTTTGGAGCTGTTTTTT
clone_size: NA; v_call: TRBV6-2/TRBV6-3; d_call: NA; j_call: TRBJ2-7; cdr3_aa: CASSYSYYEQYF; cdr3_nt: TGTGCCAGCAGTTACTCGTACTACGAGCAGTACTTC
clone_size: few; v_call: TRBV2; d_call: NA; j_call: TRBJ1-1; cdr3_aa: CASSRVYTEAFF; cdr3_nt: TGTGCCAGCAGTAGGGTTTACACTGAAGCTTTCTTT
clone_size: NA; v_call: TRBV16; d_call: NA; j_call: TRBJ2-7; cdr3_aa: CASSQSAQGYEQYF; cdr3_nt: TGTGCCAGCAGCCAAAGTGCGCAGGGCTACGAGCAGTACTTC
clone_size: few; v_call: TRBV27; d_call: NA; j_call: TRBJ2-3; cdr3_aa: CASSSSTGTQYF; cdr3_nt: TGTGCCAGTAGTTCAAGCACAGGTACGCAGTATTTT
clone_size: NA; v_call: TRBV20-1; d_call: NA; j_call: TRBJ1-2; cdr3_aa: CSALQQGNYGYTF; cdr3_nt: TGCAGTGCTCTACAACAGGGAAACTATGGCTACACCTTC
clone_size: many; v_call: TRBV20-1; d_call: NA; j_call: TRBJ2-5; cdr3_aa: CSASPGVTQETQYF; cdr3_nt: TGCAGTGCTAGTCCGGGCGTTACACAAGAGACCCAGTACTTC
clone_size: many; v_call: TRBV7-9; d_call: NA; j_call: TRBJ2-3; cdr3_aa: CARSKGEALLGTDTQYF; cdr3_nt: TGTGCCAGGAGCAAAGGGGAGGCTCTTCTCGGCACAGATACGCAGTATTTT